The present TCR beta chain was sequenced within a study of blood T cells in healthy people across ages. Findings and caveats of the study: A strong correlation between TCR beta diversity and naive T cell percentage was seen. Aged donors had fewer naive CD4+ cells and lower diversity than long-lived donors.

Through a sample-barcoded 5' primer and a J-beta primer mix, a second PCR was run for roughly 6 to 11 cycles. Every molecule of cDNA carried a tag from a template-switch adaptor with 12 random nucleotides. TCRdb itself ran the 5' RACE reads through MiXCR, one entry per CDR3 protein. The table has hundreds of thousands of distinct CDR3 sequences, around two fifths seen once. Germline V lookup: CDR1 SGHRS, CDR2 YFSETQ. The length of the CDR3 is 12 residues. Trimming left V 1 base short and J 4 bases short, with 6 bases between. The sample holds one count of this clonotype. The antigen is undetermined. Researchers isolated at least 6 million PBMCs per sample.

The rearrangement links TRBV5-1 to TRBJ2-7, with unresolved D. This clonotype originated in a man older than 75 in good health. Input material: blood. The CDR3 region is CASSLTLYEQYF. CDR3 DNA: TGCGCCAGCAGCTTGACCTTGTACGAGCAGTACTTC.